The 2 T cell receptor beta chains given below trace back to one sample, sequenced in a study of PD-1 blockade in classical Hodgkin lymphoma. Time point meaning: newly diagnosed, previously untreated cHL patient sample. Magnetic negative selection purified CD4+ T cells from thawed PBMCs. TCRdb's copy holds only in-frame clones and misses some; the assay was immunoSEQ multiplex PCR. Of about 32,000 clones in the sample, about 87% are singletons; the top ten hold about 1.2%. Material: CD4+ T cells from blood. Every receptor here comes from a human donor with classical Hodgkin lymphoma.

V gene TRBV27 combines with J gene TRBJ1-2, with TRBD1 matching over 9 bases. Per germline, CDR1 MNHEY and CDR2 SMNVEV (reference sequence). V lost 6 bases, J lost 1 base, and 6 bases stayed unmatched. This CDR3 has 15 residues. The CDR3 region is CASSSTGGYNYGYTF. In nucleotides, the CDR3 is TGTGCCAGCAGCTCTACAGGGGGCTATAACTATGGCTACACCTTC.

This clone came up a few times. The chain carries TRBV10-3 and TRBJ1-2, with D possibly matching TRBD1 (5 bases). Germline CDR1 ENHRY, CDR2 SYGVKD. V dropped 2 bases and J dropped 4 bases, with 8 bases sitting between them. CDR3 size: 13 residues. The CDR3 sequence is CAISEGGSYGYTF. DNA of the CDR3: TGTGCCATCAGTGAGGGGGGGTCCTATGGCTACACCTTC.